This T cell receptor beta chain was captured by sequencing in a study of OX40 agonist ivuxolimab in advanced cancers. Study-wide results and limits: Blood T cells, both CD4+ and CD8+, expanded clonally by week 6 at 0.1 to 3.0 mg/kg.

Here immunoSEQ multiplex PCR was the method, and the copy in TCRdb shows in-frame clones only, minus some. The repertoire holds tens of thousands of clones, with 80% to 90% as singletons. Concerning this clone itself: What it binds is unknown.

This CDR3 is 17 amino acids long. With 4 bases clipped from V and 6 bases from J, the junction kept 15 bases outside the gene matches. Germline CDR1 SGHRS, CDR2 YFSETQ. The rearrangement links TRBV5-1 to TRBJ2-7; 11 bases align to TRBD2. The source is an adult with an advanced solid tumor such as melanoma, head and neck, liver or kidney cancer. This material consisted of CD4+ or CD8+ T cells sorted from blood, taken in a trial of the OX40 agonist ivuxolimab. Here the CDR3 DNA reads TGCGCCAGCAGCGCACGGCCCGACCAAGGGACTAGCGGCGAGCAGTACTTC. As protein: CASSARPDQGTSGEQYF.